A single T cell receptor (beta chain) is shown here with its context. Time point specified: after neoadjuvant nivolumab, at surgical resection. This sample is drawn from a study of neoadjuvant anti-PD-1 for oral cavity cancer. Overall study: Before surgery, most patients got three to four biweekly 3 mg/kg nivolumab doses.

This CDR3 comprises 19 residues. Germline V gives CDR1 SGDLS, CDR2 YYNGEE. V dropped 0 bases and J dropped 3 bases, with 23 bases sitting between them. Six replicates per PBMC sample, mostly from 480 ng of genomic DNA. Here immunoSEQ multiplex PCR was the method, and the copy in TCRdb shows in-frame clones only, minus some. Of approximately 43,000 clones detected, about three quarters appear once; the ten largest clones hold around 5.1%. Sequencing was performed on PBMCs, taken after nivolumab (anti-PD-1) treatment. This clonotype originated in a person aged 35-79 years with oral cavity squamous cell carcinoma. V gene TRBV9 combines with J gene TRBJ2-3, with D perhaps given as TRBD1 or TRBD2 (6 bases each). CDR3 amino acids: CASSVELDRGESWTDTQYF. The CDR3 DNA sequence: TGTGCCAGCAGCGTAGAGTTGGATAGGGGGGAGTCGTGGACAGATACGCAGTATTTT. The full variable domain, rest sourced from reference TRBV9 and TRBJ2-3, is DSGVTQTPKHLITATGQRVTLRCSPRSGDLSVYWYQQSLDQGLQFLIQYYNGEERAKGNILERFSAQQFPDLHSELNLSSLELGDSALYFCASSVELDRGESWTDTQYFGPGTRLTVL.